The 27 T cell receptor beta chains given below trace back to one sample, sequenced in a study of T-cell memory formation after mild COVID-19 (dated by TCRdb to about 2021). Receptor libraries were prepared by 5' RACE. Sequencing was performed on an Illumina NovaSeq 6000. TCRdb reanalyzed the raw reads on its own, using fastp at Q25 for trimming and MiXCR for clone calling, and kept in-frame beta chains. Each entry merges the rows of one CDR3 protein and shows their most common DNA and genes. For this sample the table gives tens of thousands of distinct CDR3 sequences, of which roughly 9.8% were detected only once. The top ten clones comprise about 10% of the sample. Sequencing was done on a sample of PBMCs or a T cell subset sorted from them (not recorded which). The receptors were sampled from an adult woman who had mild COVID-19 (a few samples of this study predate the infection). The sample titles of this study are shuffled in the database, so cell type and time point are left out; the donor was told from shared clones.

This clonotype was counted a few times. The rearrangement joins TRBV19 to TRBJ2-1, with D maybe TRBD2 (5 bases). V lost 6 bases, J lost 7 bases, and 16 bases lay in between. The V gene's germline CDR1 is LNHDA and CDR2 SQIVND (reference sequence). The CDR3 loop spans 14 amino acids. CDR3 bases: TGTGCCAGTAGCCCCCACGAGGGTTGGAATGAGCAGTTCTTC. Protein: CASSPHEGWNEQFF.

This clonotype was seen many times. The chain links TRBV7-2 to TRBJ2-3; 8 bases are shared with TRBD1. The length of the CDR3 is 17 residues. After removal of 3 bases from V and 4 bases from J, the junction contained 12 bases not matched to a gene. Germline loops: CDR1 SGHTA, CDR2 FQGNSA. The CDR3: CASSFPQGAVRADTQYF. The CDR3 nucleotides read TGTGCCAGCAGCTTCCCCCAGGGGGCGGTGAGGGCAGATACGCAGTATTTT. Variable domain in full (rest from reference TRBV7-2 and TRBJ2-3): GAGVSQSPSNKVTEKGKDVELRCDPISGHTALYWYRQSLGQGLEFLIYFQGNSAPDKSGLPSDRFSAERTGGSVSTLTIQRTQQEDSAVYLCASSFPQGAVRADTQYFGPGTRLTVL.

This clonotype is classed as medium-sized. CDR3 in DNA: TGTGCCTGGAGCGTCCAGGGATCTGGGGCCAACGTCCTGACTTTC. Its translation is CAWSVQGSGANVLTF. The gene calls are TRBV30 and TRBJ2-6; weak D call: TRBD1 (5 bases). The CDR3 is 15 residues long. Trimming removed 3 bases from V and 1 base from J, with 10 bases in between. Per germline, CDR1 GTSNPN and CDR2 SVGIG (reference sequence).

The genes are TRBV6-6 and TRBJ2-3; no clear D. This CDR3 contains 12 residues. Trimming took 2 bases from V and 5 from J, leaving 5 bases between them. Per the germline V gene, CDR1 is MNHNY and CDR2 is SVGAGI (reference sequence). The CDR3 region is CASSYVLDTQYF. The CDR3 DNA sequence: TGTGCCAGCAGTTACGTCTTAGATACGCAGTATTTT.

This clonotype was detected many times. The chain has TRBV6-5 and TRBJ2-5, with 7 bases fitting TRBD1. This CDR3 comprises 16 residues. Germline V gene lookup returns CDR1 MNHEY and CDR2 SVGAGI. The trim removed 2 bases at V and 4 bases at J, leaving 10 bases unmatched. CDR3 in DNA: TGTGCCAGCAGTTACGGGACCGGCAGGGGGAGAGAGACCCAGTACTTC. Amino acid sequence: CASSYGTGRGRETQYF.

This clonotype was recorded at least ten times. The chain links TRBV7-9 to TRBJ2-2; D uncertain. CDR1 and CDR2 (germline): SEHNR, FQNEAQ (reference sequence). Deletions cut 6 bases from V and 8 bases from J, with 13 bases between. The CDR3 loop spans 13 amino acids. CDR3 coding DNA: TGTGCCAGCAGACGGGTCCAACCGGGGGAGCTGTTTTTT. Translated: CASRRVQPGELFF.

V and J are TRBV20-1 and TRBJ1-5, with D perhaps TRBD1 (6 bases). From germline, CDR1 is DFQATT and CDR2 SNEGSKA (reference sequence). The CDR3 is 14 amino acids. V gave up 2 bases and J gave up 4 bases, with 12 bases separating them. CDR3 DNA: TGCAGTGCTAGACAGGGGCCCCCTAATCAGCCCCAGCATTTT. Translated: CSARQGPPNQPQHF.

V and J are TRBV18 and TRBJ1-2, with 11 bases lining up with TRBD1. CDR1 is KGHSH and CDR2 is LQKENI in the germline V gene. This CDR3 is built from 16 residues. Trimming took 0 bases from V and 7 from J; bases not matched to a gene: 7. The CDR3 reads CASSPPGDRGVSGYTF. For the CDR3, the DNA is TGTGCCAGCTCACCACCCGGGGACAGGGGGGTGAGTGGCTACACCTTC.

Here the CDR3 reads CASSKQRGGRYEQYF. As DNA, the CDR3 is TGTGCCAGTAGTAAACAGCGGGGGGGCCGCTACGAGCAGTACTTC. The chain combines TRBV19 with TRBJ2-7; 10 bases line up with TRBD2. CDR3 size: 15 residues. Losses at the gene ends were 4 bases for V and 3 bases for J; bases not matched to a gene: 6. Germline V gene sequence: CDR1 LNHDA, CDR2 SQIVND (reference sequence).

DNA for the CDR3: TGTGCCAGCAGCTGGGGACTAGAGCGAGATACGCAGTATTTT. Translation: CASSWGLERDTQYF. The chain combines TRBV2 with TRBJ2-3; TRBD2 matches at 8 bases. Germline assignment: CDR1 SNHLY and CDR2 FYNNEI. This CDR3 is 14 amino acids long. V lost 6 bases and J lost 5; bases outside the gene matches: 7.

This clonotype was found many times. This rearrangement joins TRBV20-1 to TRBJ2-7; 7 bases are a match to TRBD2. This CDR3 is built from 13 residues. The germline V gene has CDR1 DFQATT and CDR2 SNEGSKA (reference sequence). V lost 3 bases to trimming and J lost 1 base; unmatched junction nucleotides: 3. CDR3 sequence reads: CSARLRGSYEQYF. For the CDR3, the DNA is TGCAGTGCTAGGTTGCGGGGGTCCTACGAGCAGTACTTC.

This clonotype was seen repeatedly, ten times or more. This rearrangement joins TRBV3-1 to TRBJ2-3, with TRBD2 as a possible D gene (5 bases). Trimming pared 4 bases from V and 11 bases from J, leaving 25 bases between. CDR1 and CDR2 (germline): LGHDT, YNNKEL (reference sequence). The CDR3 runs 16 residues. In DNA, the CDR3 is TGTGCCAGCAGCCGAGGCCGTTTAGCGACCGCGTCGGGGCAGTATTTT. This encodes CASSRGRLATASGQYF.

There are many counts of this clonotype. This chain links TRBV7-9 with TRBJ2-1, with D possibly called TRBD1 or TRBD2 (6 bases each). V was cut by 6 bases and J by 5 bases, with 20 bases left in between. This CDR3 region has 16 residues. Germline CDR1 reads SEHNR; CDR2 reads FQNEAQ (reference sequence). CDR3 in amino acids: CASSSARGAGDNEQFF. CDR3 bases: TGTGCCAGCAGTTCGGCGAGGGGGGCAGGAGACAATGAGCAGTTCTTC. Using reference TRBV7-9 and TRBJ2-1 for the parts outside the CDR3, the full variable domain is DTGVSQNPRHKITKRGQNVTFRCDPISEHNRLYWYRQTLGQGPEFLTYFQNEAQLEKSRLLSDRFSAERPKGSFSTLEIQRTEQGDSAMYLCASSSARGAGDNEQFFGPGTRLTVL.

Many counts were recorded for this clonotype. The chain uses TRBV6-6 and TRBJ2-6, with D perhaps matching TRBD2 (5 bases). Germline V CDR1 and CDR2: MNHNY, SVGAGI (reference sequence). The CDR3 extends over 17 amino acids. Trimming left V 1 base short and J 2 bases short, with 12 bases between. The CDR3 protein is CASSYFPGFTGANVLTF. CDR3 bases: TGTGCCAGCAGTTACTTTCCGGGATTTACTGGGGCCAACGTCCTGACTTTC.

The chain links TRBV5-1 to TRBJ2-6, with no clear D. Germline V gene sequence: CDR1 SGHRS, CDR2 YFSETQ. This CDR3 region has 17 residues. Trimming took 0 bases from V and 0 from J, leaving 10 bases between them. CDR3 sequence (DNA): TGCGCCAGCAGCTTGGTGGCAGTTAACTCTGGGGCCAACGTCCTGACTTTC. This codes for CASSLVAVNSGANVLTF. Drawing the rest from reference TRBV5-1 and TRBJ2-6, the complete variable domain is KAGVTQTPRYLIKTRGQQVTLSCSPISGHRSVSWYQQTPGQGLQFLFEYFSETQRNKGNFPGRFSGRQFSNSRSEMNVSTLELGDSALYLCASSLVAVNSGANVLTFGAGSRLTVL.

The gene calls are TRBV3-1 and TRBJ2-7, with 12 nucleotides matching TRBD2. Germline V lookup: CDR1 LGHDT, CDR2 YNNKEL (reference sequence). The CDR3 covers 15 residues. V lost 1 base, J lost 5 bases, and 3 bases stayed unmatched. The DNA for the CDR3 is TGTGCCAGCAGCCAAGTGCTAGCGGGAGGGGACGAGCAGTACTTC. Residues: CASSQVLAGGDEQYF.

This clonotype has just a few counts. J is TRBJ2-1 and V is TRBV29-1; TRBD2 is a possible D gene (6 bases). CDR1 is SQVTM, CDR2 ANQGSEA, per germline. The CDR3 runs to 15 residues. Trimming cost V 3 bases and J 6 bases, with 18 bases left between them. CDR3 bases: TGCAGCGTTGACTTCCTGGCCCACGGGGGCAATGAGCAGTTCTTC. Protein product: CSVDFLAHGGNEQFF.

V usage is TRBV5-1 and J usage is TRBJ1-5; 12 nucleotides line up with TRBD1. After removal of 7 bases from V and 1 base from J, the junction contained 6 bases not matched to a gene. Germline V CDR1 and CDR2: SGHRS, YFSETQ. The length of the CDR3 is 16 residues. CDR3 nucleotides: TGCGCCAGCCGATCCGGGACAGGGGGCAGCAATCAGCCCCAGCATTTT. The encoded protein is CASRSGTGGSNQPQHF.

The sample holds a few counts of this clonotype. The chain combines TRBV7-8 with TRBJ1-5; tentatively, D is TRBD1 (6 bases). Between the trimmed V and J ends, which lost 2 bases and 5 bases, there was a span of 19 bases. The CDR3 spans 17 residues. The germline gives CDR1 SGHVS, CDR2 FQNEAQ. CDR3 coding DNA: TGTGCCAGCAGCTTAATCGGTGGGGGGGCCACTTATCAGCCCCAGCATTTT. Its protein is CASSLIGGGATYQPQHF.

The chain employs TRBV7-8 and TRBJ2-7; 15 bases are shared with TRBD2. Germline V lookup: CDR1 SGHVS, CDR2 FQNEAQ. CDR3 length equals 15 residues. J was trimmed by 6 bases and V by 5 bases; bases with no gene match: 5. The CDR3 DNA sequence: TGTGCCAGCAGCCTGGGACTAGCGGGAGGAACCGAGCAGTACTTC. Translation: CASSLGLAGGTEQYF.

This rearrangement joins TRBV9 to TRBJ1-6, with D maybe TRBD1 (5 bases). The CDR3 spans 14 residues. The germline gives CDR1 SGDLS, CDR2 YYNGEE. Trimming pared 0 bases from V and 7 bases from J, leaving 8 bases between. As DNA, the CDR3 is TGTGCCAGCAGCGTAGCACGGGGGAATTCACCCCTCCACTTT. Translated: CASSVARGNSPLHF.

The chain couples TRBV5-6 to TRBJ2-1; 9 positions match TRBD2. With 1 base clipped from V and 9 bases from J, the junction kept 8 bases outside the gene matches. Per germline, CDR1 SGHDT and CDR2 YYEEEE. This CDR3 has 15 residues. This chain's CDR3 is CASSLYRTSVREQFF. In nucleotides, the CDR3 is TGTGCCAGCAGCTTGTATCGGACTAGCGTTCGTGAGCAGTTCTTC.

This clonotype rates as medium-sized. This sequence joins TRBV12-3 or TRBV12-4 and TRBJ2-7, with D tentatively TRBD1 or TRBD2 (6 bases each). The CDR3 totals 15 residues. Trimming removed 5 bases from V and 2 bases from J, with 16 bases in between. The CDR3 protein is CASSPGDWGAYEQYF. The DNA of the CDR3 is TGTGCCAGCAGTCCAGGGGACTGGGGAGCCTACGAGCAGTACTTC.

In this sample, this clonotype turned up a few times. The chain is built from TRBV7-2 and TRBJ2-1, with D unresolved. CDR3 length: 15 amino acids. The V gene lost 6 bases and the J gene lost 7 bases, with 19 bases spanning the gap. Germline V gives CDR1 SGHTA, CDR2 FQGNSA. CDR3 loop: CASRLIVNVGNEQFF. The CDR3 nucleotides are TGTGCCAGCAGATTGATCGTTAACGTGGGGAATGAGCAGTTCTTC.

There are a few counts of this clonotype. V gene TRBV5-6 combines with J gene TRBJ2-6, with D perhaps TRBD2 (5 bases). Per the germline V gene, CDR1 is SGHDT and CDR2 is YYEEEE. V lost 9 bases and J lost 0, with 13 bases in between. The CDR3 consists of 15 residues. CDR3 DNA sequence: TGTGCCACCCGGACGGGAACCTCTGGGGCCAACGTCCTGACTTTC. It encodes CATRTGTSGANVLTF.

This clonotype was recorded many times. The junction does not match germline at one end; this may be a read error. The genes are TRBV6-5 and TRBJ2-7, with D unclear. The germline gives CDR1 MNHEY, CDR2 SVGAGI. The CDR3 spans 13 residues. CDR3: CASGEPPHYAQYF. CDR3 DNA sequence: TGTGCCTCGGGCGAGCCACCCCATTACGCGCAGTACTTC.

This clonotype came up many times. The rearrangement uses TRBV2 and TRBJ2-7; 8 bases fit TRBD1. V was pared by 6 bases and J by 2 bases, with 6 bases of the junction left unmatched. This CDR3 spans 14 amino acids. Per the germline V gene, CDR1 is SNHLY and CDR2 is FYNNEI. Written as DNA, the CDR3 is TGTGCCAGCAGAGAACAGGGGGGCCCCTACGAGCAGTACTTC. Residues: CASREQGGPYEQYF. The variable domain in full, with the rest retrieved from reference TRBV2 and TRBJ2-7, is EPEVTQTPSHQVTQMGQEVILRCVPISNHLYFYWYRQILGQKVEFLVSFYNNEISEKSEIFDDQFSVERPDGSNFTLKIRSTKLEDSAMYFCASREQGGPYEQYFGPGTRLTVT.